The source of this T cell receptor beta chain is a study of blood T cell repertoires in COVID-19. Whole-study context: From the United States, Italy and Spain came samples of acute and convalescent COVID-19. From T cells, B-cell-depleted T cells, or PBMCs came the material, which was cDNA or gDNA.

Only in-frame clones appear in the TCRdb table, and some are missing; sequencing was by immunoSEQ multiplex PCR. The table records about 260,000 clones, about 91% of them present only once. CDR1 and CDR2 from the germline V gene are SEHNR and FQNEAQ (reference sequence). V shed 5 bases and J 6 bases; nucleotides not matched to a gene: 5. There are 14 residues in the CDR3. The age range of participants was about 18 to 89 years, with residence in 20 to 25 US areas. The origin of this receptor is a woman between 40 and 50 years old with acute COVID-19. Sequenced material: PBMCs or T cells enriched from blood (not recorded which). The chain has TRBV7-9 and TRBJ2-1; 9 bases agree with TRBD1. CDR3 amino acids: CASSEGQGFNEQFF. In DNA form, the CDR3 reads TGTGCCAGCAGCGAGGGACAGGGTTTCAATGAGCAGTTCTTC.